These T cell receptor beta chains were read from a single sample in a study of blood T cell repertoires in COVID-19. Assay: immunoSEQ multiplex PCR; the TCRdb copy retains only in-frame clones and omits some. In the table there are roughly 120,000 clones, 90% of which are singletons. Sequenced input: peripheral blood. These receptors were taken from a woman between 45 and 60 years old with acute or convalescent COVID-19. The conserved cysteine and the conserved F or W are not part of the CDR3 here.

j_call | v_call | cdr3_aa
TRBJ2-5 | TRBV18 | ASSPPNGETQY
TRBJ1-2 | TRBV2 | ASSEWGPGYT
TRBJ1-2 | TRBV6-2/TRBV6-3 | ASSPSGGTGYYGYT
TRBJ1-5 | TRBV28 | ASVDRRNHQPQH
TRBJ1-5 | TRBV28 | ASSLGGSNQPQH
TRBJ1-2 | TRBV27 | ASSLTGTGGYGYT
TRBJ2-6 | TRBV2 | ASSHISGANVLT
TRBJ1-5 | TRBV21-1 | ASSPIDIRGYQPQH
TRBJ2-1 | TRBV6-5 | ASSSRLTPYNEQF
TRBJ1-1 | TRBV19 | ASSRLGGKDTEAF
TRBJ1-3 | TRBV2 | ASTEFGTSGNTIY
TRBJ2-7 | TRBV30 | AWSVSGDEQY
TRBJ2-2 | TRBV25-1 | ATQGGGSANTGELF
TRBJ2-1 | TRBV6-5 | ASSYSVGETYNEQF
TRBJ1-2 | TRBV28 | ASSPRTGGVDGYT
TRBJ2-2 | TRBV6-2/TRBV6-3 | ASSWGTSTGELF
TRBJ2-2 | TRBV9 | ASSVVQDTGELF
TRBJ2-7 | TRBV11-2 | ASDPGFGEQY
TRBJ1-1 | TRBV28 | ASIFIRGNTEAF
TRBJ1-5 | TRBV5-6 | ASSLYNNQPQH
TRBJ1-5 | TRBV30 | AWSEPVSGAQH
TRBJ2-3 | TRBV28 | ASSPHRGLVDTQY
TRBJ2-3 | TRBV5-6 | ASSYGSTDTQY
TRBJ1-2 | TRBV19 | ASSRPNRGRSHGYT
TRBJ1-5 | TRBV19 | ASSMGQGTQPQH
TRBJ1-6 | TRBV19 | ASSMLLGQTPLH
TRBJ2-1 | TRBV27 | ASKILAGSYEQF
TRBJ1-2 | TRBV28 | ASSLKGHLIPTGYT
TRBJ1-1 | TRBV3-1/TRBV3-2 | ASSQERNTEAF
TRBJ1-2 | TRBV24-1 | ATRGGAGGYT
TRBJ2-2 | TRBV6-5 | ATGTEVNTGELF
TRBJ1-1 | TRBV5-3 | ARSLGQGSVTEAF
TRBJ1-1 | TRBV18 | ASSLYQVGETEAF
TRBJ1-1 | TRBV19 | ASKERLDTEAF
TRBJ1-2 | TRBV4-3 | ASSHLGTGGSGYT
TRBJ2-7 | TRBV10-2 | ASIGLAVTKPNEQY
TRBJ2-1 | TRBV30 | AWRLGSGNEQF
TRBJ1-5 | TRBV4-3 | ASSQDRQGGPDQPQH
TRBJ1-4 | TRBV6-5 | ASSQGGTNEKLF
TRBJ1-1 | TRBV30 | AWGDRGQGAYTEAF
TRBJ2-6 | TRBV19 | ASTDQATNVLT
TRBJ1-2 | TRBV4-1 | ASSQPTGVGYGYT
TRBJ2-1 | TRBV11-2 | ASSLGHIPSQRFYNEQF